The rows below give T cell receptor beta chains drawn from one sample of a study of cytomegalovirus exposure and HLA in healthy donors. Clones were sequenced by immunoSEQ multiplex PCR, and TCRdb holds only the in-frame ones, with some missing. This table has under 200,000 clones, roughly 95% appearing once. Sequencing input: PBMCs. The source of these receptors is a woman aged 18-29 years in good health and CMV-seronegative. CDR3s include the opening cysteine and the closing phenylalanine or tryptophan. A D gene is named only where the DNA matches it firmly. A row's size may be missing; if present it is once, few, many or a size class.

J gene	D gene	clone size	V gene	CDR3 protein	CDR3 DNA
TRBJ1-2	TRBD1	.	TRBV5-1	CASSLDSGGYGYTF	TGCGCCAGCAGCTTGGATTCAGGGGGCTATGGCTACACCTTC
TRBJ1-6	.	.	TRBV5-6	CASSAPGLDSPLHF	TGTGCCAGCAGCGCCCCGGGACTAGATTCACCCCTCCACTTT
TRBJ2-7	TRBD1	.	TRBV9	CASSVVSGGEQYF	TGTGCCAGCAGCGTAGTGTCAGGGGGCGAGCAGTACTTC
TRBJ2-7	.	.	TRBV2	CASIEPAYEQYF	TGTGCCAGCATCGAACCAGCCTACGAGCAGTACTTC
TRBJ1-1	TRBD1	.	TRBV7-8	CASSLGMTEDRSNTEAFF	TGTGCCAGCAGCTTAGGGATGACCGAGGACAGGTCGAACACTGAAGCTTTCTTT
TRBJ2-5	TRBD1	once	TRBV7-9	CASSDREEETQYF	TGTGCCAGCAGCGACAGGGAAGAAGAGACCCAGTACTTC
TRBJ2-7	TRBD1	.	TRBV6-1	CASSDVGQGTYEQYF	TGTGCCAGCAGTGATGTGGGACAGGGGACCTACGAGCAGTACTTC
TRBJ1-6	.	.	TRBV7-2	CASSLGLSPLHF	TGTGCCAGCAGCTTAGGGCTTTCACCCCTCCACTTT
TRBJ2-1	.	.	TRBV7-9	CASGMDSLYNEQFF	TGTGCCAGCGGCATGGACAGCCTCTACAATGAGCAGTTCTTC
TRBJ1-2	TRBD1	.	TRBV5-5	CASSPGQMAYGYTF	TGTGCCAGCAGCCCGGGACAGATGGCCTATGGCTACACCTTC
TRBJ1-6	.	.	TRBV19	CASGSTYNSPLHF	TGTGCCTCCGGTTCGACCTATAATTCACCCCTCCACTTT
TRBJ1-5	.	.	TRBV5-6	CASSVISPGEGQPQHF	TGTGCCAGCAGCGTGATCTCCCCAGGGGAGGGTCAGCCCCAGCATTTT
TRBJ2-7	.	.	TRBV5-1	CASSPAGAREQYF	TGCGCCAGCAGCCCCGCGGGGGCGCGGGAGCAGTACTTC
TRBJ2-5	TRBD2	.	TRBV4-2	CASSQAGGAGETQYF	TGTGCCAGCAGCCAAGCCGGGGGGGCCGGGGAGACCCAGTACTTC
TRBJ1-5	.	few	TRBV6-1	CASSDTRGGQPQHF	TGTGCCAGCAGTGATACAAGGGGAGGGCAGCCCCAGCATTTT
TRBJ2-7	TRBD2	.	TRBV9	CASSGGTSGGPQYF	TGTGCCAGCAGCGGGGGGACTAGCGGGGGACCGCAGTACTTC
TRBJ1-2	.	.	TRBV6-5	CASSTGGPYTF	TGTGCCAGCAGTACTGGAGGCCCGTACACCTTC
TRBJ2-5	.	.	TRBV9	CASSVRNDFNGETQYF	TGTGCCAGCAGCGTAAGGAATGACTTTAATGGGGAGACCCAGTACTTC
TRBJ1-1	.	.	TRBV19	CASTPVGGIGGTEAFF	TGTGCCAGTACCCCCGTGGGAGGGATCGGGGGCACTGAAGCTTTCTTT
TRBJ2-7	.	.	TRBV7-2	CASSLAGGGVDEQYF	TGTGCCAGCAGCTTAGCGGGAGGGGGGGTTGACGAGCAGTACTTC
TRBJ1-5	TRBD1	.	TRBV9	CASSADRGSNQPQHF	TGTGCCAGCAGCGCCGACAGGGGGAGCAATCAGCCCCAGCATTTT
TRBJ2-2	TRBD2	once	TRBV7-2	CASSLVASGGNTGELFF	TGTGCCAGCAGCTTAGTCGCTAGCGGGGGGAACACCGGGGAGCTGTTTTTT
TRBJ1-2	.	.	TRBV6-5	CASPSGRTYGYTF	TGTGCCAGCCCCTCCGGGAGGACCTATGGCTACACCTTC
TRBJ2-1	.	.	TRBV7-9	CASSLDGGTNEQFF	TGTGCCAGCAGCTTAGATGGGGGGACCAATGAGCAGTTCTTC
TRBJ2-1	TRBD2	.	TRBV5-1	CASSREGGGFGNEQFF	TGCGCCAGCAGCCGGGAGGGGGGGGGCTTTGGTAATGAGCAGTTCTTC
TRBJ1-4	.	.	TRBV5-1	CASSKDRDEKLFF	TGCGCCAGCAGCAAGGACAGAGATGAAAAACTGTTTTTT
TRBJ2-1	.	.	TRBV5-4	CASSLERNEQFF	TGTGCCAGCAGCTTAGAGCGGAATGAGCAGTTCTTC
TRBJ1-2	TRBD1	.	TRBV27	CASSIQGQGGYGYTF	TGTGCCAGCAGTATACAAGGACAGGGGGGCTATGGCTACACCTTC
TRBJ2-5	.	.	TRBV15	CATSRDPGRQETQYF	TGTGCCACCAGCAGAGATCCAGGGCGTCAAGAGACCCAGTACTTC
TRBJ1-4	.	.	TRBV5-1	CASSSGGPNEKLFF	TGCGCCAGCAGCTCCGGAGGGCCTAATGAAAAACTGTTTTTT
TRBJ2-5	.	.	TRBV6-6	CASRMEFGETQYF	TGTGCCAGCAGGATGGAGTTCGGGGAGACCCAGTACTTC
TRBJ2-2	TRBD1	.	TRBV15	CATSRGNLGTGSITGELFF	TGTGCCACCAGCAGAGGTAATTTAGGGACAGGGAGTATCACCGGGGAGCTGTTTTTT
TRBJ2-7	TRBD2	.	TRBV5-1	CASSRLAGGTYEQYF	TGCGCCAGCAGCCGCCTAGCGGGGGGCACCTACGAGCAGTACTTC
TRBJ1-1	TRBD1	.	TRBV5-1	CASSPDRGLLNTEAFF	TGCGCCAGCAGCCCGGACAGGGGCCTACTGAACACTGAAGCTTTCTTT
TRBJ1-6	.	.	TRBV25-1	CASSDRRQGPTNSPLHF	TGTGCCAGCAGTGATCGGAGGCAGGGGCCTACCAATTCACCCCTCCACTTT
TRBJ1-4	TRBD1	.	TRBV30	CAWSAGQGLEKLFF	TGTGCCTGGAGCGCGGGACAGGGCCTCGAAAAACTGTTTTTT
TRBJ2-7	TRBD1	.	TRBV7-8	CASSSSTGGIYEQYF	TGTGCCAGCAGCTCTTCGACAGGGGGAATCTACGAGCAGTACTTC
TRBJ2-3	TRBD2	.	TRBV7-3	CASSSGLGGADTQYF	TGTGCCAGCAGCTCGGGACTCGGGGGGGCAGATACGCAGTATTTT
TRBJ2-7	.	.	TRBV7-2	CASRLQGGKKDYEQYF	TGTGCCAGCAGGCTTCAGGGGGGAAAAAAGGACTACGAGCAGTACTTC
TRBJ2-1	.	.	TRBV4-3	CASSQEAGNNEQFF	TGCGCCAGCAGCCAAGAAGCAGGGAACAATGAGCAGTTCTTC
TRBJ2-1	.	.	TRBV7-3	CASSLLGGARGEQFF	TGTGCCAGCAGCTTACTGGGGGGGGCTCGAGGTGAGCAGTTCTTC
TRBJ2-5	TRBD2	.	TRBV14	CASSQRGVEGTSVSGGTQYF	TGTGCCAGCAGCCAAAGAGGCGTGGAGGGGACTAGCGTCTCCGGGGGGACCCAGTACTTC
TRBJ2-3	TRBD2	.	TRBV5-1	CASSFSGLVADTQYF	TGCGCCAGCAGCTTTAGCGGGTTAGTCGCAGATACGCAGTATTTT
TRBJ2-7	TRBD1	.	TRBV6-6	CASSYAGQGLYEQYF	TGTGCCAGCAGTTACGCGGGACAGGGACTCTACGAGCAGTACTTC
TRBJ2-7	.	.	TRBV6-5	CASSYTYSGDSYEQYF	TGTGCCAGCAGTTACACCTACTCAGGGGATTCCTACGAGCAGTACTTC
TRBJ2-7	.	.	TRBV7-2	CASSLRRQSSYEQYF	TGTGCCAGCAGCTTGAGACGACAGAGCTCCTACGAGCAGTACTTC
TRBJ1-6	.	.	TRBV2	CASSEQGPYNSPLHF	TGTGCCAGCAGTGAACAGGGCCCCTATAATTCACCCCTCCACTTT